The rows below give T cell receptor beta chains drawn from one sample of a study of T cells in localized non-small cell lung cancer. Libraries were prepared by immunoSEQ multiplex PCR; TCRdb keeps only in-frame clonotypes and omits some of them. In the table there are tens of thousands of clones, about 80% of which are singletons. Here the sequenced sample was PBMCs, taken before any cancer treatment. The receptors were sampled from a man aged 40 to 70 with stage II lung adenocarcinoma. Each CDR3 is given with its conserved first and last residue. A D gene is named only where the DNA matches it firmly. The listing skips clone size in some rows; elsewhere it reads once, few, many or a size class.

j_call | v_call | d_call | clone_size | cdr3_aa | cdr3_nt
TRBJ2-2 | TRBV27 | TRBD2 | - | CASSYLTSGRNTGELFF | TGTGCCAGCAGCTACCTGACTAGCGGGAGGAACACCGGGGAGCTGTTTTTT
TRBJ2-5 | TRBV11-3 | - | - | CASSPDSKETQYF | TGTGCCAGCAGCCCGGATAGTAAAGAGACCCAGTACTTC
TRBJ2-5 | TRBV7-6 | - | - | CASSFLGQTSQETQYF | TGTGCCAGCAGCTTTCTCGGCCAGACTTCTCAAGAGACCCAGTACTTC
TRBJ1-2 | TRBV25-1 | - | - | CASSDGLVGGASGGYTF | TGTGCCAGCAGTGATGGGTTGGTGGGGGGCGCGAGTGGCGGCTACACCTTC
TRBJ1-1 | TRBV10-3 | TRBD1 | medium-sized | CAISEAKGEGARTEAFF | TGTGCCATCAGTGAGGCCAAGGGTGAGGGGGCCCGGACTGAAGCTTTCTTT
TRBJ1-6 | TRBV7-9 | - | - | CASSAGQLNSPLHF | TGTGCCAGCAGCGCCGGACAGCTTAATTCACCCCTCCACTTT
TRBJ1-2 | TRBV5-1 | TRBD1 | - | CASSLTTGGYLYGYTF | TGCGCCAGCAGCTTGACTACAGGGGGATATCTCTATGGCTACACCTTC
TRBJ2-2 | TRBV9 | - | - | CASSSRLNGELFF | TGTGCCAGCAGCTCACGGCTGAACGGGGAGCTGTTTTTT
TRBJ2-5 | TRBV4-1 | TRBD1 | - | CASSSWTGLKTQYF | TGCGCCAGCAGCTCCTGGACAGGGTTGAAGACCCAGTACTTC
TRBJ1-4 | TRBV6-1 | TRBD1 | few | CASQSGQDEKLFF | TGTGCCAGCCAAAGCGGACAGGATGAAAAACTGTTTTTT
TRBJ2-7 | TRBV7-2 | TRBD2 | few | CASSAGLAGGPLFF | TGTGCCAGCAGTGCCGGACTAGCGGGAGGGCCACTCTTCTTC
TRBJ2-1 | TRBV11-3 | TRBD2 | - | CASSLGAGGHNEQFF | TGTGCCAGCAGCTTAGGGGCGGGAGGTCACAATGAGCAGTTCTTC
TRBJ2-3 | TRBV10-3 | TRBD2 | - | CAISNSGGQTDTQYF | TGTGCCATCAGTAATAGCGGGGGGCAGACAGATACGCAGTATTTT
TRBJ2-1 | TRBV2 | - | - | CASSVLRSSYNEQFF | TGTGCCAGCAGTGTTCTCAGAAGCTCCTACAATGAGCAGTTCTTC
TRBJ1-5 | TRBV30 | - | - | CAWSRQEGNQPQHF | TGTGCCTGGAGTAGACAGGAGGGCAATCAGCCCCAGCATTTT
TRBJ2-7 | TRBV2 | TRBD2 | - | CASSAVAGGSYEQYF | TGTGCCAGCAGCGCCGTAGCGGGGGGGTCCTACGAGCAGTACTTC
TRBJ1-2 | TRBV7-9 | - | - | CASSTWTAGYTF | TGTGCCAGCAGCACATGGACAGCTGGCTACACCTTC
TRBJ1-1 | TRBV28 | - | - | CASSPGGMNTEAFF | TGTGCCAGCAGTCCTGGTGGGATGAACACTGAAGCTTTCTTT
TRBJ1-3 | TRBV6-6 | - | - | CASTPFSTGNTIYF | TGTGCCAGCACCCCATTTAGTACTGGAAACACCATATATTTT
TRBJ2-2 | TRBV9 | TRBD2 | - | CASSGRGLAGAGELFF | TGTGCCAGCAGCGGGAGGGGACTAGCGGGAGCCGGGGAGCTGTTTTTT
TRBJ2-5 | TRBV30 | TRBD2 | - | CAWASGLAGGQETQYF | TGTGCCTGGGCCTCGGGACTAGCGGGGGGTCAAGAGACCCAGTACTTC
TRBJ2-1 | TRBV5-4 | TRBD2 | - | CASSARLAGERVNEQFF | TGTGCCAGCAGCGCTAGACTAGCGGGGGAACGGGTAAATGAGCAGTTCTTC
TRBJ1-1 | TRBV5-8 | - | - | CASSSPSPNTEAFF | TGTGCCAGCAGCTCGCCTTCGCCGAACACTGAAGCTTTCTTT
TRBJ2-5 | TRBV15 | - | - | CATSRETLKETQYF | TGTGCCACCAGCAGAGAAACACTCAAAGAGACCCAGTACTTC
TRBJ1-5 | TRBV7-9 | - | few | CASSATGTIDQPQHF | TGTGCCAGCAGCGCCACCGGGACAATCGACCAGCCCCAGCATTTT
TRBJ1-1 | TRBV10-3 | - | few | CAISESRGEAFF | TGTGCCATCAGTGAGTCGAGGGGTGAAGCTTTCTTT
TRBJ2-7 | TRBV5-5 | TRBD1 | - | CASRYGQGVAYEQYF | TGTGCCAGCAGATATGGACAGGGGGTAGCCTACGAGCAGTACTTC
TRBJ1-6 | TRBV5-1 | - | - | CASSQGTQNSPLHF | TGCGCCAGCAGCCAAGGGACGCAAAATTCACCCCTCCACTTT
TRBJ2-1 | TRBV28 | TRBD2 | - | CASSSTSGRVNEQFF | TGTGCCAGCAGTTCGACTAGCGGGAGGGTGAATGAGCAGTTCTTC
TRBJ1-6 | TRBV7-9 | - | - | CASSQTGNSPLHF | TGTGCCAGCAGTCAAACAGGGAATTCACCCCTCCACTTT
TRBJ2-7 | TRBV7-3 | - | - | CASSPSAASRSEQYF | TGTGCCAGCAGCCCCTCGGCAGCCTCTAGGTCTGAGCAGTACTTC
TRBJ2-7 | TRBV7-2 | - | - | CASSVAAHEQYF | TGTGCCAGCAGCGTAGCAGCCCACGAGCAGTACTTC
TRBJ1-1 | TRBV5-1 | TRBD1 | - | CASGGQGNTEAFF | TGCGCCAGCGGAGGACAGGGTAACACTGAAGCTTTCTTT
TRBJ2-5 | TRBV7-2 | - | - | CASSLGLVQETQYF | TGTGCCAGCAGCTTAGGACTAGTGCAAGAGACCCAGTACTTC
TRBJ2-5 | TRBV4-3 | TRBD2 | - | CASSQGAPGTSGSTQETQYF | TGCGCCAGCAGCCAAGGGGCCCCCGGGACTAGCGGGAGTACCCAAGAGACCCAGTACTTC
TRBJ1-2 | TRBV7-2 | - | once | CASSPSGLFYGYTF | TGTGCCAGCAGCCCTTCGGGCCTCTTCTATGGCTACACCTTC
TRBJ2-3 | TRBV18 | - | - | CASSPGTPRTDTQYF | TGTGCCAGCTCACCAGGAACACCCAGAACGGATACGCAGTATTTT
TRBJ2-3 | TRBV19 | TRBD1 | - | CAGRDRHGGTDTQYF | TGTGCCGGCCGGGACAGACATGGGGGCACAGATACGCAGTATTTT
TRBJ1-2 | TRBV19 | - | - | CASSITGLSYGYTF | TGTGCCAGTAGTATTACAGGGTTGAGCTATGGCTACACCTTC
TRBJ1-5 | TRBV19 | - | - | CASSISGMSNQPQHF | TGTGCCAGTAGTATATCTGGGATGAGCAATCAGCCCCAGCATTTT
TRBJ2-7 | TRBV6-1 | TRBD1 | - | CASRAPGQGSYEQYF | TGTGCCAGCAGGGCCCCGGGACAGGGATCCTACGAGCAGTACTTC
TRBJ2-5 | TRBV18 | - | - | CASSPRLTGVQETQYF | TGTGCCAGCTCACCACGGTTGACAGGCGTACAAGAGACCCAGTACTTC
TRBJ1-1 | TRBV7-2 | - | - | CASSLLGANTEAFF | TGTGCCAGCAGCTTACTGGGGGCGAACACTGAAGCTTTCTTT
TRBJ2-5 | TRBV6-6 | - | - | CASKRQGAQETQYF | TGTGCCAGCAAAAGGCAGGGCGCCCAAGAGACCCAGTACTTC
TRBJ2-1 | TRBV30 | TRBD2 | few | CAWGGTGTRGGEQFF | TGTGCCTGGGGTGGGACCGGGACTAGAGGAGGTGAGCAGTTCTTC
TRBJ1-2 | TRBV27 | TRBD1 | - | CASSRQGQSYGYTF | TGTGCCAGCAGTCGACAGGGACAGAGCTATGGCTACACCTTC
TRBJ1-4 | TRBV11-2 | - | - | CASSKGGGKLFF | TGTGCCAGCTCCAAAGGGGGAGGAAAACTGTTTTTT
TRBJ1-2 | TRBV6-6 | TRBD1 | - | CASSPTGSDGYTF | TGTGCCAGCAGTCCGACAGGGTCAGATGGCTACACCTTC
TRBJ1-2 | TRBV5-6 | - | - | CASSLRGADSHNYGYTF | TGTGCCAGCAGCTTGAGAGGGGCAGACTCCCACAACTATGGCTACACCTTC
TRBJ2-1 | TRBV6-4 | - | once | CASSEGQGTYNEQFF | TGTGCCAGCAGTGAGGGGCAGGGGACCTACAATGAGCAGTTCTTC
TRBJ1-4 | TRBV30 | - | - | CAWSEQVPNEKLFF | TGTGCCTGGAGTGAACAGGTTCCAAATGAAAAACTGTTTTTT
TRBJ2-7 | TRBV30 | TRBD1 | - | CAWSRDRAYEQYF | TGTGCCTGGAGCCGCGACAGGGCCTACGAGCAGTACTTC
TRBJ2-1 | TRBV18 | TRBD1 | - | CASSPQGAPGNEQFF | TGTGCCAGCTCACCCCAGGGGGCGCCGGGAAATGAGCAGTTCTTC
TRBJ2-3 | TRBV15 | - | - | CATSREFAARYTDTQYF | TGTGCCACCAGCAGAGAGTTCGCGGCTAGATACACAGATACGCAGTATTTT
TRBJ1-5 | TRBV12-5 | TRBD1 | - | CASGEQGSNQPQHF | TGTGCTAGTGGGGAACAGGGGAGCAATCAGCCCCAGCATTTT
TRBJ1-2 | TRBV30 | TRBD1 | - | CACGTVQINYGYTF | TGTGCCTGCGGGACAGTTCAAATTAACTATGGCTACACCTTC